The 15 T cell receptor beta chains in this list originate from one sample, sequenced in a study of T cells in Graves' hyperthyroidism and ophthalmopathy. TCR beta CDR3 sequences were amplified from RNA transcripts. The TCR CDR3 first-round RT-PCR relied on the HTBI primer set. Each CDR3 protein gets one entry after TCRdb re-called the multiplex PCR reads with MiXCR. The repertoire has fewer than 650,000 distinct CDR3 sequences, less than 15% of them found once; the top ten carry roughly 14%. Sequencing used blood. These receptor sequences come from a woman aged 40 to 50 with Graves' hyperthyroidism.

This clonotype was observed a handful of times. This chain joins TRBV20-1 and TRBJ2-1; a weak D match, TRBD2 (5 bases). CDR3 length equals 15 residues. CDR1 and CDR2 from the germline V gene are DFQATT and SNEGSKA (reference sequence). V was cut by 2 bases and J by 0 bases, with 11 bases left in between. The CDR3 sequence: CSARKGEGSYNEQFF. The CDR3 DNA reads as TGCAGTGCTAGAAAGGGAGAGGGCTCCTACAATGAGCAGTTCTTC.

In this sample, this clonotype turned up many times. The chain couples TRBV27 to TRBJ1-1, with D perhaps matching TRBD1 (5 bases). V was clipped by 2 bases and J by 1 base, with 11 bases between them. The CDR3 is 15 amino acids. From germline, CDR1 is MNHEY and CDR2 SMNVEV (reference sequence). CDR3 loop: CASSLSTGPNTEAFF. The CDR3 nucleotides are TGTGCCAGCAGTTTAAGTACAGGCCCGAACACTGAAGCTTTCTTT.

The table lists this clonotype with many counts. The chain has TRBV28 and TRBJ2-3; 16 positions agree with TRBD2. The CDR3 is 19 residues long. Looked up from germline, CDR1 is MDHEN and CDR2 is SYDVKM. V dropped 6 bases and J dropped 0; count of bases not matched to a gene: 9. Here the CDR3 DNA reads TGTGCCAGCAGAAAGGGGACTAGCGGGAGGGGGCTAAGCACAGATACGCAGTATTTT. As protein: CASRKGTSGRGLSTDTQYF.

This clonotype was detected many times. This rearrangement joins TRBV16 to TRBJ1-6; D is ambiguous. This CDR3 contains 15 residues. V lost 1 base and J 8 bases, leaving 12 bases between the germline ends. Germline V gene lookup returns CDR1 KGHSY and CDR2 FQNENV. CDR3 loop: CASSQYGRPDSPLHF. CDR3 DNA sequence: TGTGCCAGCAGCCAATACGGTCGGCCTGATTCACCCCTCCACTTT.

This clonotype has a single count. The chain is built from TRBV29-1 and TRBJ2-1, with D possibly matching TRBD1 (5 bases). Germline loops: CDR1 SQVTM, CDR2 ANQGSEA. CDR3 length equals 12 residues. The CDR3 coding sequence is TGCATCGTGACAGAGGTTTCGAATGAGCAGTTCTTC. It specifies CIVTEVSNEQFF.

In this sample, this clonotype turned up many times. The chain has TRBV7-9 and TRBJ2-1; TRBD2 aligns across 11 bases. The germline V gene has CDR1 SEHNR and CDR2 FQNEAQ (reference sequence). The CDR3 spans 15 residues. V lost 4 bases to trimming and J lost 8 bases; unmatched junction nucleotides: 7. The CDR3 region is CASSYSGRARDEQFF. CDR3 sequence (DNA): TGTGCCAGCAGCTATAGCGGGAGGGCCAGGGATGAGCAGTTCTTC. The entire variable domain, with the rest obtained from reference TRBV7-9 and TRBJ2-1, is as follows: DTGVSQNPRHKITKRGQNVTFRCDPISEHNRLYWYRQTLGQGPEFLTYFQNEAQLEKSRLLSDRFSAERPKGSFSTLEIQRTEQGDSAMYLCASSYSGRARDEQFFGPGTRLTVL.

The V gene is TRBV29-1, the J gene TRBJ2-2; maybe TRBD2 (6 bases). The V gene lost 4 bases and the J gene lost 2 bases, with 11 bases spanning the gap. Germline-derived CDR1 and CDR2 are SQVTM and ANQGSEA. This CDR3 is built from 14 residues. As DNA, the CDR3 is TGCAGCGTTGTGGCTAGCGATAACACCGGGGAGCTGTTTTTT. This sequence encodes CSVVASDNTGELFF.

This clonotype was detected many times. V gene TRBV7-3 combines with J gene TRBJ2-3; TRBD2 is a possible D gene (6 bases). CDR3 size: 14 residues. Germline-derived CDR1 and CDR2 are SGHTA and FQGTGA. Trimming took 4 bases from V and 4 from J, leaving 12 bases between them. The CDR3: CASSYERAPDTQYF. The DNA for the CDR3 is TGTGCCAGCAGCTATGAGCGGGCCCCAGATACGCAGTATTTT.

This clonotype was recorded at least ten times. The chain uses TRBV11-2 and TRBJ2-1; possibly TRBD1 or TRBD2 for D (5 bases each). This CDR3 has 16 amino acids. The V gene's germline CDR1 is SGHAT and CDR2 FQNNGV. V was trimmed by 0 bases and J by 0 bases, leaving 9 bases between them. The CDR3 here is CASSLEGRSSYNEQFF. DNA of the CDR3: TGTGCCAGCAGCTTAGAGGGACGGAGCTCCTACAATGAGCAGTTCTTC.

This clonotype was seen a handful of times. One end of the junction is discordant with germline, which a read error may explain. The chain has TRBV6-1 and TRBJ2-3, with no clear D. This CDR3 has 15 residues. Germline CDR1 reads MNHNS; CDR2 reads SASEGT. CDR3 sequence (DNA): TGTGCCAGCAATGAAGTAGCAGGCTTACCAGATACGCAGTATTTT. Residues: CASNEVAGLPDTQYF.

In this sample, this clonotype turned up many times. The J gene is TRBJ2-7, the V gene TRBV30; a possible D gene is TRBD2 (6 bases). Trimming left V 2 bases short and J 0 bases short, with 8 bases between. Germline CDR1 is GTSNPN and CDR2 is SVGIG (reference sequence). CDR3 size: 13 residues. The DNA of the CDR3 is TGTGCCTGGAGTCTGGGGGGCTCCTACGAGCAGTACTTC. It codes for CAWSLGGSYEQYF.

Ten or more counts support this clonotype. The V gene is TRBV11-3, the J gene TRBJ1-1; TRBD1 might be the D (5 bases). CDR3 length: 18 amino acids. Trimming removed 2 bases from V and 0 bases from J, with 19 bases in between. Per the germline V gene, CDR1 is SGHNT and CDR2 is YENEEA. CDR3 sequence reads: CASSLSSQTRGMNTEAFF. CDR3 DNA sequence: TGTGCCAGCAGCTTATCATCCCAGACCCGGGGCATGAACACTGAAGCTTTCTTT.

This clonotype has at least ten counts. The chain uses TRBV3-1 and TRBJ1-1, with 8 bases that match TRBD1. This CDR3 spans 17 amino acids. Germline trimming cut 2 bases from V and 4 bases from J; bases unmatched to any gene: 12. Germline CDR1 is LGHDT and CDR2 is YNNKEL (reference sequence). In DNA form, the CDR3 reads TGTGCCAGCAGCCAACTTATCGGACAGGGCTCGACCACTGAAGCTTTCTTT. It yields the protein CASSQLIGQGSTTEAFF.

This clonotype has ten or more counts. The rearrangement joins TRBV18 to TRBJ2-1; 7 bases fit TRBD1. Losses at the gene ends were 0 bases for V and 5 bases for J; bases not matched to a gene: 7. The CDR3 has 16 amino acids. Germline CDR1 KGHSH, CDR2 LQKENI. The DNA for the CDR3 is TGTGCCAGCTCACCACCGGTGACAGGGACGAACAATGAGCAGTTCTTC. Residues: CASSPPVTGTNNEQFF.

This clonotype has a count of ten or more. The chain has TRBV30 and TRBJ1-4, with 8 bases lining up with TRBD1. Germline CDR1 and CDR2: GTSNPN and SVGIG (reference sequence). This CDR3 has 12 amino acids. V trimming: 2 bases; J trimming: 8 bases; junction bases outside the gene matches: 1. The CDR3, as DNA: TGTGCCTGGAGTTGGGACAGGGAAAAACTGTTTTTT. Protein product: CAWSWDREKLFF.